This T cell receptor (beta chain) was obtained from a study of PD-L1 blockade in urothelial cancer. Study information: From about 2014, patients received atezolizumab, given as 1,200 mg intravenously every 3 weeks.

Each patient gave between 1 and 8 samples, pretreatment and on-treatment. Measured with immunoSEQ multiplex PCR; TCRdb has only the in-frame clones, and not every one. The profile shows 85,000 to 90,000 clones, more than 85% of them singletons. The V and J ends lost 1 base and 6 bases respectively, with 7 bases between them. Germline CDR1 is PRHDT and CDR2 is FYEKMQ (reference sequence). There are 13 residues in the CDR3. The chain carries TRBV13 and TRBJ2-1; TRBD2 might be the D (5 bases). The sequenced sample was PBMCs, obtained around atezolizumab (anti-PD-L1) treatment. This clonotype was sampled from a man aged 60 to 69 with urothelial cancer. The CDR3 is CASSLASLNEQFF. The CDR3 nucleotides are TGTGCCAGCAGCTTAGCTAGCCTCAATGAGCAGTTCTTC.